The 17 T cell receptor beta chains below were found in one sample sequenced in a study of blood T cell repertoires in COVID-19. Here immunoSEQ multiplex PCR was the method, and the copy in TCRdb shows in-frame clones only, minus some. The repertoire holds 150,000 or so clones, with around 93% as singletons. Sample: peripheral blood. Source of these receptors: a woman aged 45-65 years with acute or convalescent COVID-19.

V is TRBV10-3 and J is TRBJ1-2; weak D call: TRBD1 (6 bases). Trimming pared 7 bases from V and 6 bases from J, leaving 15 bases between. The CDR3 consists of 13 residues. Germline CDR1 is ENHRY and CDR2 is SYGVKD. Written as DNA, the CDR3 is TGTGCCATCAATTCCGGACAGATAGATGGCTACACCTTC. It translates to CAINSGQIDGYTF.

The V and J genes are TRBV12-5 and TRBJ1-2; D is unclear. Trimming left V 6 bases short and J 2 bases short, with 13 bases between. Germline V gene sequence: CDR1 LGHNT, CDR2 FRNRAP. This CDR3 spans 14 amino acids. This CDR3 is CASGLHEGNYGYTF. The CDR3 region has the DNA TGTGCTAGTGGCCTCCATGAGGGCAACTATGGCTACACCTTC.

The rearrangement uses TRBV29-1 and TRBJ2-7, with no clear D. Trimming cost V 0 bases and J 1 base, with 7 bases left between them. The CDR3 is 13 amino acids. From germline, CDR1 is SQVTM and CDR2 ANQGSEA. The CDR3 region is CSVEDSHSYEQYF. The CDR3 coding sequence is TGCAGCGTTGAAGATTCCCATTCCTACGAGCAGTACTTC.

The V call is TRBV9, the J call TRBJ2-1; D might be TRBD2 (7 bases). Germline V gene lookup returns CDR1 SGDLS and CDR2 YYNGEE. Trimming took off 3 bases at V and 8 bases at J, with 18 bases between the two ends. The CDR3 has 15 residues. CDR3 nucleotide sequence: TGTGCCAGCAGCGCCTGGGGGGGGCGCGGTGATGAGCAGTTCTTC. Translated, it gives CASSAWGGRGDEQFF.

The chain uses TRBV15 and TRBJ1-1; D call uncertain. Germline loops: CDR1 LNHNV, CDR2 YYDKDF (reference sequence). This CDR3 comprises 15 residues. V was clipped by 5 bases and J by 5 bases, with 18 bases between them. CDR3 amino acids: CATSRLLVGWTEAFF. CDR3 in DNA: TGTGCCACCAGCCGCCTGCTCGTCGGGTGGACTGAAGCTTTCTTT.

The chain carries TRBV19 and TRBJ2-2; TRBD1 agrees at 7 bases. The V gene end was trimmed by 6 bases and the J gene end by 3 bases; junction bases not matched to a gene: 22. The CDR3 sequence is 20 residues long. Germline lookup yields CDR1 LNHDA and CDR2 SQIVND (reference sequence). DNA of the CDR3: TGTGCCAGTAGCCCAAAGGGGGACAGACTCCCCGAAAGAGACACCGGGGAGCTGTTTTTT. This codes for CASSPKGDRLPERDTGELFF.

The chain has TRBV11-2 and TRBJ1-1; D is unclear. The CDR3 runs to 15 residues. V shed 4 bases and J shed 0 bases, with 12 bases lying between them. CDR1 is SGHAT, CDR2 FQNNGV, per germline. CDR3 nucleotide sequence: TGTGCCAGCAGCTCGCGGGTGGCTCTGAACACTGAAGCTTTCTTT. This sequence encodes CASSSRVALNTEAFF. Full variable domain (missing parts from reference TRBV11-2 and TRBJ1-1): EAGVAQSPRYKIIEKRQSVAFWCNPISGHATLYWYQQILGQGPKLLIQFQNNGVVDDSQLPKDRFSAERLKGVDSTLKIQPAKLEDSAVYLCASSSRVALNTEAFFGQGTRLTVV.

V is TRBV5-1 and J is TRBJ1-4; TRBD1 might be the D (6 bases). V shed 5 bases and J shed 7 bases, with 15 bases lying between them. The CDR3 runs to 14 residues. The germline V gene encodes CDR1 SGHRS and CDR2 YFSETQ. In DNA form, the CDR3 reads TGCGCCAGCAGTAGGTCCAGGGGTGGTGAAAAACTGTTTTTT. The encoded protein is CASSRSRGGEKLFF.

The chain is built from TRBV6-6 and TRBJ1-2; the match to TRBD1 covers 11 bases. With 5 bases clipped from V and 8 bases from J, the junction kept 4 bases outside the gene matches. The CDR3 covers 13 residues. Looked up from germline, CDR1 is MNHNY and CDR2 is SVGAGI (reference sequence). This CDR3 reads CASSRGDRGGYTF. DNA for the CDR3: TGTGCCAGCAGTCGAGGGGACAGGGGGGGCTACACCTTC.

This chain links TRBV4-1 with TRBJ2-3; 10 bases line up with TRBD2. The CDR3 loop spans 18 amino acids. CDR1 is MGHRA, CDR2 YSYEKL, per germline. V lost 0 bases to trimming and J lost 3 bases; unmatched junction nucleotides: 9. CDR3 protein: CASSQDHASGGSTDTQYF. The DNA for the CDR3 is TGCGCCAGCAGCCAAGATCATGCTAGCGGGGGTTCGACAGATACGCAGTATTTT.

DNA for the CDR3: TGCGCCAGCAGCTTGCGCAGGGTGAACACTGAAGCTTTCTTT. It encodes CASSLRRVNTEAFF. The rearrangement uses TRBV5-1 and TRBJ1-1, with TRBD1 as a possible D gene (5 bases). The V and J ends lost 1 base and 0 bases respectively, with 7 bases between them. The CDR3 is 14 residues long. Per germline, CDR1 SGHRS and CDR2 YFSETQ.

The V call is TRBV21-1, the J call TRBJ2-1; the table's D call TRBD1 went unverified against the DNA. TRBV21-1 is a pseudogene. The CDR3 has 14 residues. The chain's CDR3 is CASTGWGLNNEQFF. Written as DNA, the CDR3 is TGTGCCAGCACGGGTTGGGGCCTAAACAATGAGCAGTTCTTC.

V and J are TRBV28 and TRBJ1-1; weak D call: TRBD1 (6 bases). From germline, CDR1 is MDHEN and CDR2 SYDVKM. The CDR3 is 14 amino acids. The V end lost 2 bases, the J end lost 3 bases, and 10 bases lay between the germline ends. The CDR3 DNA reads as TGTGCCAGCAGTTTACTACAGGGCTACACTGAAGCTTTCTTT. Residues: CASSLLQGYTEAFF.

The chain carries TRBV2 and TRBJ2-1; 9 positions agree with TRBD2. This CDR3 is built from 14 residues. Germline trimming cut 5 bases from V and 8 bases from J; bases unmatched to any gene: 7. CDR1 is SNHLY and CDR2 is FYNNEI in the germline V gene. The CDR3 bases are TGTGCCAGCAGTACTCGACTAGCGGTCTATGAGCAGTTCTTC. Amino acid sequence: CASSTRLAVYEQFF. The whole variable domain, filled in from reference TRBV2 and TRBJ2-1, reads EPEVTQTPSHQVTQMGQEVILRCVPISNHLYFYWYRQILGQKVEFLVSFYNNEISEKSEIFDDQFSVERPDGSNFTLKIRSTKLEDSAMYFCASSTRLAVYEQFFGPGTRLTVL.

V is TRBV5-6 and J is TRBJ2-2; weak D call: TRBD1 (5 bases). Germline V gene data show CDR1 as SGHDT and CDR2 as YYEEEE. CDR3 size: 15 residues. With 0 bases removed from V and 4 bases from J, the gap between germline ends came to 10 bases. As DNA, the CDR3 is TGTGCCAGCAGCTTGGTAGGGGCCACCACCGGGGAGCTGTTTTTT. Its translation is CASSLVGATTGELFF.

The V gene is TRBV19, the J gene TRBJ1-5; 11 positions match TRBD1. The CDR3 covers 14 residues. The germline CDR1 and CDR2 sequences are LNHDA and SQIVND (reference sequence). The V and J ends lost 5 bases and 5 bases, in that order; junction bases with no gene match: 2. CDR3 loop: CASSWDRGDQPQHF. The CDR3 DNA follows: TGTGCCAGTAGTTGGGACAGGGGGGATCAGCCCCAGCATTTT.

The chain recombines TRBV10-2 with TRBJ2-3; TRBD1 aligns across 7 bases. Germline V CDR1 and CDR2: WSHSY, SAAADI. This CDR3 comprises 12 residues. V lost 0 bases, J lost 13 bases, and 4 bases stayed unmatched. This CDR3 is CASSESSGQKYF. CDR3 DNA: TGCGCCAGCAGTGAGTCGTCGGGACAGAAGTATTTT.